This T cell receptor beta chain was identified in a study of T cell changes during pregnancy in multiple sclerosis. This table comes from immunoSEQ multiplex PCR, and its TCRdb copy is limited to in-frame clones, with some not included. This sample has under 50,000 clones, with about nine tenths found just once. Germline CDR1 MNHNS, CDR2 SASEGT. V lost 0 bases to trimming and J lost 5 bases, with 15 bases between them. The CDR3 covers 16 residues. The receptor was derived from a female donor with multiple sclerosis, enrolled in a pregnancy study. The sequencing used CD8+ T cells from peripheral blood mononuclear cells, collected before pregnancy. The V gene is TRBV6-1, the J gene TRBJ2-3, with D perhaps TRBD2 (6 bases). The chain's CDR3 is CASSEAVGGLGDTQYF. DNA for the CDR3: TGTGCCAGCAGTGAAGCTGTCGGGGGTCTAGGAGATACGCAGTATTTT.